The 12 T cell receptor beta chains reported below all come from one sample, sequenced in a study of control samples from healthy donors and cancer patients (dated by TCRdb to 2018 to 2021). Library construction relied on the immunoSEQ multiplex PCR assay. Drawn from immuneACCESS, this table holds only the in-frame rearrangements with V and J called that TCRdb kept. Clones are partly lost; checked studies trace under half to an unresolved V gene and leave the rest unexplained. This sample holds about 140,000 clones; 92% were observed only once. The ten most abundant clones make up roughly 12% of the sample. Sample: blood. Receptor source: a man aged 25-45 years in good health.

The CDR3 loop reads CASSVAELNTEAFF. In nucleotides, the CDR3 is TGTGCCAGCAGTGTAGCTGAACTGAACACTGAAGCTTTCTTT. The V gene is TRBV2, the J gene TRBJ1-1; D not certain. Germline-derived CDR1 and CDR2 are SNHLY and FYNNEI. The CDR3 is 14 residues long. The V end lost 4 bases, the J end lost 0 bases, and 9 bases lay between the germline ends.

The genes are TRBV11-2 and TRBJ1-2; D call uncertain. Germline CDR1 SGHAT, CDR2 FQNNGV. V dropped 3 bases and J dropped 5 bases, with 16 bases sitting between them. This CDR3 has 15 residues. CDR3 protein: CASSFRETDQYGYTF. For the CDR3, the DNA is TGTGCCAGCAGCTTCCGGGAAACCGACCAGTATGGCTACACCTTC.

The sample holds one count of this clone. The chain links TRBV5-4 to TRBJ1-2; 8 nucleotides align to TRBD1. J gave up 2 bases and V 0 bases, and 3 bases lay outside the gene matches. Per the germline V gene, CDR1 is SGHNT and CDR2 is YYREEE (reference sequence). This CDR3 region has 15 residues. This CDR3 is CASSLGTGMNYGYTF. The CDR3 DNA reads as TGTGCCAGCAGCTTGGGGACAGGGATGAACTATGGCTACACCTTC.

This rearrangement joins TRBV14 to TRBJ2-1; 10 bases are shared with TRBD2. CDR3 size: 16 residues. Germline loops: CDR1 SGHDN, CDR2 FVKESK. V trimming: 2 bases; J trimming: 12 bases; junction bases outside the gene matches: 13. CDR3 in amino acids: CASSQSQRGGDWGQFF. DNA of the CDR3: TGTGCCAGCAGCCAATCCCAGCGGGGGGGGGATTGGGGGCAGTTCTTC. Full variable domain (missing parts from reference TRBV14 and TRBJ2-1): EAGVTQFPSHSVIEKGQTVTLRCDPISGHDNLYWYRRVMGKEIKFLLHFVKESKQDESGMPNNRFLAERTGGTYSTLKVQPAELEDSGVYFCASSQSQRGGDWGQFFGPGTRLTVL.

The chain joins TRBV5-8 to TRBJ1-2, with D uncertain. The CDR3 runs to 17 residues. Germline lookup yields CDR1 SGHTS and CDR2 YDEGEE. Trimming removed 3 bases at V and 4 bases at J, with 22 bases between. The CDR3, as DNA: TGTGCCAGCAGCTCATTGGCGGGCAGGATGGTTTTCTATGGCTACACCTTC. Its translation: CASSSLAGRMVFYGYTF.

This clone has more than one count but fewer than ten. The chain links TRBV19 to TRBJ2-2; D gene unclear. The CDR3 is 15 amino acids. Trimming shortened V by 3 bases and J by 3 bases, and 11 bases separated the two germline ends. Per germline, CDR1 LNHDA and CDR2 SQIVND (reference sequence). The CDR3 spells CASSMITDHTGELFF. DNA for the CDR3: TGTGCCAGTAGTATGATAACAGATCACACCGGGGAGCTGTTTTTT.

The J gene is TRBJ2-3, the V gene TRBV6-5; TRBD1 agrees at 7 bases. Germline CDR1 MNHEY, CDR2 SVGAGI. The CDR3 sequence is 15 residues long. After removal of 6 bases from V and 2 bases from J, the junction contained 8 bases not matched to a gene. The CDR3 is CASSGRQGTTDTQYF. CDR3 in DNA: TGTGCCAGCAGCGGTCGACAGGGAACCACAGATACGCAGTATTTT.

The rearrangement links TRBV12-3 or TRBV12-4 to TRBJ1-1; 11 bases align to TRBD1. J gave up 12 bases and V 6 bases, and 9 bases lay outside the gene matches. The length of the CDR3 is 13 residues. This chain's CDR3 is CASSPGQGVTTFF. In nucleotides, the CDR3 is TGTGCCAGCAGCCCGGGACAGGGGGTGACGACTTTCTTT.

V is TRBV7-9 and J is TRBJ1-2; 9 positions match TRBD1. CDR3 length: 15 amino acids. Germline V lookup: CDR1 SEHNR, CDR2 FQNEAQ (reference sequence). V shed 4 bases, J shed 5 bases, and the junction held 8 bases outside the gene matches. The CDR3 sequence: CASSYPRDRAYGYTF. CDR3 nucleotides: TGTGCCAGCAGCTACCCCCGGGACAGGGCGTATGGCTACACCTTC.

This clone was seen a single time. The genes are TRBV9 and TRBJ1-1; D is unresolved. Germline loops: CDR1 SGDLS, CDR2 YYNGEE. CDR3 size: 13 residues. V shed 3 bases and J shed 1 base, with 7 bases lying between them. The CDR3 here is CASSAGSNTEAFF. CDR3 coding DNA: TGTGCCAGCAGCGCGGGGTCGAACACTGAAGCTTTCTTT.

This chain uses TRBV11-3 with TRBJ2-2; D is possibly TRBD1 (6 bases). CDR1 and CDR2 (germline): SGHNT, YENEEA. CDR3 length: 16 amino acids. With 5 bases removed from V and 7 bases from J, the gap between germline ends came to 20 bases. The chain's CDR3 is CASSQQQGRLSGELFF. The DNA of the CDR3 is TGTGCCAGCAGCCAGCAACAGGGCCGTCTGAGCGGGGAGCTGTTTTTT.

The V gene is TRBV30, the J gene TRBJ2-5; 8 bases fit TRBD1. The CDR3 is made up of 16 amino acids. Trimming cost V 6 bases and J 5 bases; bases outside gene matches: 17. Germline loops: CDR1 GTSNPN, CDR2 SVGIG (reference sequence). CDR3 loop: CACPVLGQGAGETQYF. The CDR3 bases are TGTGCCTGCCCTGTGTTGGGGCAGGGGGCAGGGGAGACCCAGTACTTC.